Listed below are T cell receptor beta chains from one sample, sequenced in a study of early T cells in non-severe SARS-CoV-2 infection. TCRdb passed the 5' RACE reads through MiXCR, listing each CDR3 protein once. This table has some 50,000 distinct CDR3 sequences, roughly 9.2% appearing once. Sequencing was carried out using whole blood. The receptors stem from an adult who was a healthcare worker with PCR-confirmed SARS-CoV-2 infection or an uninfected control (not recorded which). CDR3s include the opening cysteine and the closing phenylalanine or tryptophan. Fields, in order: D gene, clone size, V gene, J gene, CDR3 DNA, CDR3 protein. A D gene is named only where the DNA matches it firmly. Where a row states a size, it is once, few, many or the class of an expanded clone; other rows omit it.

>-|-|TRBV7-8|TRBJ1-3
TGTGCCAGCAGCTTTCGGGGTTCAGAAAACACCATATATTTT
CASSFRGSENTIYF
>TRBD2|many|TRBV7-2|TRBJ2-3
TGTGCCAGCAGCTTACTAGCGGCCACAGATACGCAGTATTTT
CASSLLAATDTQYF
>-|many|TRBV10-2|TRBJ1-4
TGCGCCAGCAGTGAGGTGGCTCATGAAAAACTGTTTTTT
CASSEVAHEKLFF
>-|-|TRBV27|TRBJ2-6
TGTGCCAGCAGTTTTGAGGGGCCTGGGGCCAACGTCCTGACTTTC
CASSFEGPGANVLTF
>-|-|TRBV5-4|TRBJ2-3
TGTGCCAGCAGCTTGGACGGAGCTACAGATACGCAGTATTTT
CASSLDGATDTQYF
>TRBD1|many|TRBV3-1|TRBJ1-2
TGTGCCAGCAGCCAGGCCGTCGACAGGGACTATGGCTACACCTTC
CASSQAVDRDYGYTF
>TRBD1|many|TRBV6-1|TRBJ1-5
TGTGCCAGCAGTGCATCAGGGACAGTGGTAAATCAGCCCCAGCATTTT
CASSASGTVVNQPQHF
>-|few|TRBV11-3|TRBJ2-1
TGTGCCAGCAGCACCCGTCAGGGTACCAATGAGCAGTTCTTC
CASSTRQGTNEQFF
>TRBD1|many|TRBV6-2/TRBV6-3|TRBJ1-1
TGTGCCAGCAGTTTGGGATTCAACAGGGGTATGAACACTGAAGCTTTCTTT
CASSLGFNRGMNTEAFF
>-|few|TRBV3-1|TRBJ1-1
TGTGCCAGCAGCCAAGTGCCGAACACTGAAGCTTTCTTT
CASSQVPNTEAFF
>-|once|TRBV4-1|TRBJ1-2
TGCGCCAGCAGCCAAGTAGTCTTCTCCTATGGCTACACCTTC
CASSQVVFSYGYTF
>TRBD2|many|TRBV27|TRBJ2-3
TGTGCGCCAAGGGCTGGGAACCACTCTAGCGGGAGGAAGTCAGATACGCAGTATTTT
CAPRAGNHSSGRKSDTQYF
>TRBD1|many|TRBV5-1|TRBJ1-2
TGCGCCAGCCTACCCACGGGACAGGGAACCTATGGCTACACCTTC
CASLPTGQGTYGYTF
>TRBD2|many|TRBV12-3/TRBV12-4|TRBJ2-5
TGTGCCAGCAGGACTAGCGGTCAAGAGACCCAGTACTTC
CASRTSGQETQYF
>-|many|TRBV4-3|TRBJ1-4
TGCGCCAGCAGCCAAGACAGGGGCGGTGAAAAACTGTTTTTT
CASSQDRGGEKLFF
>-|-|TRBV20-1|TRBJ2-7
TGCAGTGCTAATCATGGCGGATCCTACGAGCAGTACTTC
CSANHGGSYEQYF
>-|few|TRBV6-6|TRBJ2-1
TGTGCCAGCAGTTACCGATCGGGGGTGATCAATGAGCAGTTCTTC
CASSYRSGVINEQFF
>TRBD2|many|TRBV7-3|TRBJ2-2
TGTGCCAGCAGATGGGCGGGAGGATTGGGAACCGGGGAGCTGTTTTTT
CASRWAGGLGTGELFF
>-|-|TRBV6-1|TRBJ1-1
TGTGCCAGCAGTGAACAGTTAGAAGCTTTCTTT
CASSEQLEAFF
>TRBD2|many|TRBV20-1|TRBJ2-7
TGCAGTGCACTAAAAGGACGCCTGGAGCGGGAGAGCTCCTACGAGCAGTACTTC
CSALKGRLERESSYEQYF
>TRBD1|many|TRBV5-4|TRBJ2-2
TGTGCCAGCAGCTCGGACAGGGAAAGGACCGGGGAGCTGTTTTTT
CASSSDRERTGELFF
>-|few|TRBV29-1|TRBJ2-7
TGCAGCGTTACCGGGCTTCAGGAGTACGAGCAGTACTTC
CSVTGLQEYEQYF
>-|many|TRBV28|TRBJ1-1
TGTGCCACCTTTGAGATCAGGAACACTGAAGCTTTCTTT
CATFEIRNTEAFF
>-|-|TRBV29-1|TRBJ2-1
TGCAGCGTCGACAGGTACAATGAGCAGTTCTTC
CSVDRYNEQFF
>-|many|TRBV7-9|TRBJ1-2
TGTGCCGGATTAGGGTCGGACAACTATGGCTACACCTTC
CAGLGSDNYGYTF
>-|many|TRBV7-8|TRBJ1-1
TGTGCCAGCAGCTTATTCGGGCAGTCGAACACTGAAGCTTTCTTT
CASSLFGQSNTEAFF
>-|many|TRBV29-1|TRBJ2-7
TGCAGCGTGGGTCTGGGGGCCTACGAGCAGTACTTC
CSVGLGAYEQYF
>-|-|TRBV11-2|TRBJ1-1
TGTGCCAGCAGCTTTTTCGTCGGCGGGGCCCTTAGGAACACTGAAGCTTTCTTT
CASSFFVGGALRNTEAFF
>-|-|TRBV29-1|TRBJ1-2
TGCAGCGTTGCGGTCGGATTGCCCTTTAACTATGGCTACACCTTC
CSVAVGLPFNYGYTF
>-|many|TRBV30|TRBJ1-6
TGTGCCTGGAGTCCCAGGCCCCGCGATACCCTCCACTTT
CAWSPRPRDTLHF
>TRBD2|many|TRBV3-1|TRBJ2-1
TGTGCCAGCAGCCAGGCTAGCGGGAGGTACAGAAATGAGCAGTTCTTC
CASSQASGRYRNEQFF
>TRBD1|many|TRBV7-2|TRBJ2-1
TGTGCCAGCAGCAAAGACAGGGCCTCCTACAATGAGCAGTTCTTC
CASSKDRASYNEQFF
>-|few|TRBV5-1|TRBJ1-1
TGCGCCAGCAGCTCGATACCTCCCAGGACAGTTAACACTGAAGCTTTCTTT
CASSSIPPRTVNTEAFF
>-|many|TRBV20-1|TRBJ2-7
TGCAGTGCTTTACATACGAGCTCCTACGAGCAGTACTTC
CSALHTSSYEQYF
>-|few|TRBV4-1|TRBJ1-2
TGCGCCAGCAGCCAACCTACAGGGAAGGACTATGGCTACACCTTC
CASSQPTGKDYGYTF
>-|many|TRBV7-6|TRBJ2-2
TGTGCCAGCAGCTTAAATGTCGGGGAGCTGTTTTTT
CASSLNVGELFF
>-|many|TRBV6-4|TRBJ2-7
TGTGCCAGCAGTGATGGCTACGAGCAGTACTTC
CASSDGYEQYF
>-|many|TRBV6-4|TRBJ2-1
TGTGCCAGCAGTGACTCTGGAGGGAACTACAATGAGCAGTTCTTC
CASSDSGGNYNEQFF
>-|many|TRBV5-4|TRBJ2-1
TGTGCCAGCAGCTTGGGTCTAGACTACAATGAGCAGTTCTTC
CASSLGLDYNEQFF
>-|many|TRBV7-9|TRBJ2-2
TGTGCCAGCAGCCACCGCACCGGGGAGCTGTTTTTT
CASSHRTGELFF
>-|many|TRBV10-1|TRBJ2-1
TGCGCCACCGCTAAAGGACGGGACGTGTGGAATGAGCAGTTCTTC
CATAKGRDVWNEQFF
>TRBD2|many|TRBV28|TRBJ2-1
TGTGCCAGCAGCCAGGGACTAGCGGTAATCAATGAGCAGTTCTTC
CASSQGLAVINEQFF
>-|many|TRBV10-3|TRBJ1-3
TGTGCCATCAGTGACCCGGGGAACACCATATATTTT
CAISDPGNTIYF
>TRBD2|few|TRBV10-3|TRBJ2-3
TGTGCCATCAGTGCCAGCGGGGCGACCACAGATACGCAGTATTTT
CAISASGATTDTQYF
>-|many|TRBV12-3/TRBV12-4|TRBJ2-4
TGTGCCAGCAGCCCGAGGCGAGGAGGCATTCAGTACTTC
CASSPRRGGIQYF
>TRBD2|many|TRBV10-2|TRBJ2-3
TGCGCCAGCACCACCGGGGGGGGCGCAGATACGCAGTATTTT
CASTTGGGADTQYF
>-|many|TRBV5-6|TRBJ2-2
TGTGCCAGCAGCCCAGCAGGCAGGGCAAACACCGGGGAGCTGTTTTTT
CASSPAGRANTGELFF
>-|-|TRBV7-8|TRBJ2-3
TGTGCCAGCAGCCTGGGACCGGCTAGCACAGATACGCAGTATTTT
CASSLGPASTDTQYF
>-|many|TRBV10-3|TRBJ1-2
TGTGCCACCCTCGAAGAAGGGGCTAACTATGGCTACACCTTC
CATLEEGANYGYTF